Below are 6 T cell receptor beta chains sequenced from a single sample in a study of Ad26.COV2.S vaccination and SARS-CoV-2 variants. As for treatment: some 20 received Ad26.COV2.S at low or high dose, single or two shots; roughly five received placebo; per-sample allocation not given. Following the first vaccine or placebo injection, samples were taken on day 63. The protocol was immunoSEQ multiplex PCR, while the TCRdb copy is restricted to in-frame clones and leaves out a portion. The profile covers 200,000 to 250,000 clones, with around 87% appearing a single time and around 10% taken by the ten largest. The specimen was peripheral blood, collected in a trial of Ad26.COV2.S vaccine versus placebo. The source is a person aged 18 to 65 who received the Ad26.COV2.S COVID-19 vaccine or a placebo.

J is TRBJ2-7 and V is TRBV6-2 or TRBV6-3; 7 bases line up with TRBD2. With 0 bases clipped from V and 0 bases from J, the junction kept 5 bases outside the gene matches. Germline V gene lookup returns CDR1 MNHEY and CDR2 SVGEGT. CDR3 size: 16 residues. The CDR3 bases are TGTGCCAGCAGTTACTCTCAGCGGGGCTTCTCCTACGAGCAGTACTTC. Translation gives CASSYSQRGFSYEQYF.

The CDR3 coding sequence is TGCGCCAGCAGCTTAGCGGGAGAAATGCAGTATTTT. This codes for CASSLAGEMQYF. The chain carries TRBV5-1 and TRBJ2-3; 8 nucleotides line up with TRBD2. Germline assignment: CDR1 SGHRS and CDR2 YFSETQ. The J segment lost 11 bases and the V segment lost 2 bases, leaving 4 bases of the junction unmatched. The CDR3 has 12 amino acids.

The V and J genes are TRBV5-8 and TRBJ2-7, with D unclear. Trimming removed 0 bases from V and 7 bases from J, with 8 bases in between. This CDR3 region has 12 residues. The germline V gene encodes CDR1 SGHTS and CDR2 YDEGEE. CDR3 sequence: CASSLVGWEQYF. The CDR3 DNA follows: TGTGCCAGCAGCTTGGTAGGTTGGGAGCAGTACTTC.

The chain links TRBV28 to TRBJ2-3; 10 bases fit TRBD2. The CDR3 spans 14 residues. Per the germline V gene, CDR1 is MDHEN and CDR2 is SYDVKM. J gave up 7 bases and V 3 bases, and 4 bases lay outside the gene matches. CDR3 sequence: CASSLLAGENTQYF. DNA of the CDR3: TGTGCCAGCAGTTTGCTAGCGGGAGAAAATACGCAGTATTTT.

The rearrangement links TRBV3-1 (or the pseudogene TRBV3-2) to TRBJ2-7; 13 bases align to TRBD2. After removal of 4 bases from V and 1 base from J, the junction contained 10 bases not matched to a gene. Germline CDR1 reads LGHDT; CDR2 reads YNNKEL (reference sequence). This CDR3 spans 18 amino acids. This chain's CDR3 is CASSPAIRTSGSSYEQYF. Here the CDR3 DNA reads TGTGCCAGCAGCCCCGCAATAAGGACTAGCGGGAGTTCCTACGAGCAGTACTTC.

The V and J genes are TRBV21-1 and TRBJ2-1; TRBD2, the table's D call, was not compared with the DNA. TRBV21-1 is assigned pseudogene status. The CDR3 runs 17 residues. CDR3 nucleotide sequence: TGTGCCAGCAGCAAAGGGAAGATGACTAGCGGGAAACATGAGCAGTTCTTC. This sequence encodes CASSKGKMTSGKHEQFF.